Shown below are 14 T cell receptor beta chains from a single sample sequenced in a study of blood T cell repertoires in COVID-19. Clones were read by immunoSEQ multiplex PCR, and TCRdb kept only the in-frame ones, dropping some. The sample carries about 63,000 clones, roughly 80% recorded once. Sequenced sample: peripheral blood. These receptors originate from a human donor in a cohort sampled during active COVID-19.

The genes are TRBV4-3 and TRBJ2-2; TRBD2 agrees at 7 bases. The length of the CDR3 is 16 residues. Germline V gene data show CDR1 as LGHNA and CDR2 as YSLEER. V lost 7 bases and J lost 4; bases outside the gene matches: 12. CDR3 residues: CASTPYPPGGTGELFF. DNA for the CDR3: TGCGCCAGCACTCCATACCCGCCGGGGGGCACCGGGGAGCTGTTTTTT.

This chain links TRBV11-2 with TRBJ1-4, with 7 nucleotides matching TRBD1. Trimming took 5 bases from V and 8 from J; bases not matched to a gene: 11. Germline CDR1 SGHAT, CDR2 FQNNGV. The CDR3 runs to 15 residues. The CDR3, as DNA: TGTGCCAGCAGCCTAACAACAGGGGTACGGGAAAAACTGTTTTTT. This gives the protein CASSLTTGVREKLFF.

V gene TRBV4-1 combines with J gene TRBJ1-5, with D perhaps matching TRBD1 (5 bases). With 1 base removed from V and 3 bases from J, the gap between germline ends came to 10 bases. This CDR3 contains 15 residues. Germline values: CDR1 MGHRA, CDR2 YSYEKL. CDR3 sequence: CASSQADRSNQPQHF. DNA of the CDR3: TGCGCCAGCAGCCAAGCTGACAGATCCAATCAGCCCCAGCATTTT.

This clone was detected only a few times. The V gene is TRBV7-8, the J gene TRBJ2-7; 7 nucleotides agree with TRBD1. CDR1 is SGHVS and CDR2 is FQNEAQ in the germline V gene. The CDR3 spans 15 residues. The J segment lost 5 bases and the V segment lost 2 bases, leaving 9 bases of the junction unmatched. CDR3 nucleotide sequence: TGTGCCAGCAGCTTAAGCACCCCAGGGGGTGACGAGCAGTACTTC. As protein: CASSLSTPGGDEQYF. Full variable domain (missing parts from reference TRBV7-8 and TRBJ2-7): GAGVSQSPRYKVAKRGQDVALRCDPISGHVSLFWYQQALGQGPEFLTYFQNEAQLDKSGLPSDRFFAERPEGSVSTLKIQRTQQEDSAVYLCASSLSTPGGDEQYFGPGTRLTVT.

Only one count was recorded for this clone. The CDR3 reads CASSMDQGAQYF. CDR3 nucleotide sequence: TGTGCCAGTAGTATGGACCAAGGGGCCCAGTACTTC. The rearrangement uses TRBV19 and TRBJ2-5; D is possibly TRBD1 (5 bases). V was pared by 3 bases and J by 9 bases, with 11 bases between. The CDR3 runs to 12 residues. Germline CDR1 and CDR2: LNHDA and SQIVND (reference sequence).

The rearrangement links TRBV5-6 to TRBJ1-2, with TRBD1 matching 7 bases. The CDR3 consists of 15 residues. The germline CDR1 and CDR2 sequences are SGHDT and YYEEEE. Unmatched junction bases numbered 11, after V lost 3 bases and J lost 6 bases. Here the CDR3 reads CASSSRQGPGHGYTF. CDR3 nucleotide sequence: TGTGCCAGCAGCTCCCGACAGGGTCCGGGCCATGGCTACACCTTC.

This clone showed up just a few times. This chain connects TRBV9 to TRBJ2-1; TRBD2 matches at 9 bases. After removal of 2 bases from V and 6 bases from J, the junction contained 6 bases not matched to a gene. Per the germline V gene, CDR1 is SGDLS and CDR2 is YYNGEE. The length of the CDR3 is 15 residues. CDR3: CASSVSSGAFNEQFF. CDR3 in DNA: TGTGCCAGCAGCGTCTCTAGCGGGGCATTCAATGAGCAGTTCTTC.

The rearrangement uses TRBV5-4 and TRBJ2-5; D gene ambiguous. The CDR3 covers 14 residues. The germline CDR1 and CDR2 sequences are SGHNT and YYREEE (reference sequence). Trimming removed 4 bases at V and 0 bases at J, with 10 bases between. Here the CDR3 reads CASSLVSYQETQYF. CDR3 nucleotide sequence: TGTGCCAGCAGCCTCGTCTCCTACCAAGAGACCCAGTACTTC.

V usage is TRBV29-1 and J usage is TRBJ2-7; 10 bases agree with TRBD2. The trim removed 4 bases at V and 0 bases at J, leaving 3 bases unmatched. CDR1 SQVTM and CDR2 ANQGSEA come from the germline V gene. The CDR3 is 14 residues long. Here the CDR3 DNA reads TGCAGCGTTGGCACTAGCGGGACCTCCTACGAGCAGTACTTC. Protein product: CSVGTSGTSYEQYF.

In DNA form, the CDR3 reads TGCGCCAGCAGCCAAGAGGTGGGAGGGGTAAATGAGCAGTTCTTC. Residues: CASSQEVGGVNEQFF. The chain uses TRBV4-3 and TRBJ2-1, with TRBD2 matching over 7 bases. The CDR3 sequence is 15 residues long. Germline CDR1 LGHNA, CDR2 YSLEER. The J segment lost 7 bases and the V segment lost 0 bases, leaving 6 bases of the junction unmatched.

The chain is built from TRBV5-5 and TRBJ2-7, with 7 positions matching TRBD1. This CDR3 has 14 amino acids. The V gene's germline CDR1 is SGHKS and CDR2 YYEKEE (reference sequence). Trimming took 0 bases from V and 6 from J; bases not matched to a gene: 6. CDR3 region: CASSLAGDRTEQYF. The CDR3 DNA reads TGTGCCAGCAGCTTGGCCGGGGACAGAACCGAGCAGTACTTC.

CDR3 sequence (DNA): TGTGCCAGCGAGGTACAGGGGGGCGGGGGTTACAATGAGCAGTTCTTC. This translates into CASEVQGGGGYNEQFF. The rearrangement joins TRBV2 to TRBJ2-1; TRBD1 is a possible D gene (8 bases). Germline V gene sequence: CDR1 SNHLY, CDR2 FYNNEI. The CDR3 length is 16 residues. Deletions cut 8 bases from V and 4 bases from J, with 21 bases between.

The V gene is TRBV6-1, the J gene TRBJ2-7; TRBD1 agrees at 8 bases. Germline CDR1 MNHNS, CDR2 SASEGT. The CDR3 runs to 16 residues. V shed 2 bases, J shed 0 bases, and the junction held 6 bases outside the gene matches. CDR3 in DNA: TGTGCCAGCAGTGAATCGAGCGGACAGGGCTCCTACGAGCAGTACTTC. It translates to CASSESSGQGSYEQYF.

This sequence joins TRBV6-2 or TRBV6-3 and TRBJ1-1, with D maybe TRBD1 (5 bases). V was pared by 5 bases and J by 6 bases, with 13 bases between. CDR3 length: 13 residues. CDR1 is MNHEY, CDR2 SVGEGT, per germline. This CDR3 reads CASSGGELAEAFF. The CDR3, as DNA: TGTGCCAGCAGTGGGGGGGAGTTGGCTGAAGCTTTCTTT.